This is a list of T cell receptor beta chains from one sample in a study of CD8 T cells in Susac syndrome. TCRdb redid the calling of the immunoSEQ multiplex PCR reads with MiXCR, one entry per CDR3 protein. The sample includes about 200,000 distinct CDR3 sequences, 91% of them seen just once. The sequenced sample was CD4+ T cells from PBMCs. These receptors all come from a human donor with Susac syndrome. The CDR3 runs from the conserved cysteine through the conserved F or W. Fields, in order: clone size, V gene, J gene, D gene, CDR3 DNA, CDR3 protein. D genes are given only for firm matches. Clone size is not always given. Where it is, it says once, few, many or a class for expanded clones.

.	TRBV7-9	TRBJ2-3	.	TGTGCCAGCAGCTTTACGGGTTCCGCAGATACGCAGTATTTT	CASSFTGSADTQYF
.	TRBV7-9	TRBJ2-1	.	TGTGCCAGCAGCCGTGGGCAGGGCCGAACGCCCTCCTACAATGAGCAGTTCTTC	CASSRGQGRTPSYNEQFF
.	TRBV27	TRBJ1-2	.	TGTGCCAGCAGTACCCCCAGGGAACAGAAAGGCTACACCTTC	CASSTPREQKGYTF
once	TRBV19	TRBJ1-4	.	TGTGCCAGTAGTTCGTTTCGGTACGAAAAACTGTTTTTT	CASSSFRYEKLFF
.	TRBV5-4	TRBJ1-1	TRBD1	TGTGCCAGCAGGGAGGGACAGGAGAACACTGAAGCTTTCTTT	CASREGQENTEAFF
.	TRBV2	TRBJ2-7	.	TGTGCCAGCAGTGTAGCCACCCCCTACGAGCAGTACTTC	CASSVATPYEQYF
.	TRBV28	TRBJ1-1	TRBD1	TGTGCCAGCAACCCCCAGGGGGCCGCTGAAGCTTTCTTT	CASNPQGAAEAFF
.	TRBV7-2	TRBJ1-4	TRBD1	TGTGCCAGCAGCTCCGGGACAGTGAGGGAAAAACTGTTTTTT	CASSSGTVREKLFF
.	TRBV3-1	TRBJ2-7	.	TGTGCCAGCAGCCAAGCGACCGGTTGGGAGCAGTACTTC	CASSQATGWEQYF
once	TRBV29-1	TRBJ1-1	.	TGCAGCGCCGGGCGGGGGGCAGACACTGAAGCTTTCTTT	CSAGRGADTEAFF